The clone carrying this T cell receptor (beta chain) came up a few times. The target antigen is unknown. This sample stems from a study of beta chain features in type 1 diabetes. Across the study: The number of sorted cells examined across all samples was 107,917,701.

This CDR3 region has 14 residues. Germline assignment: CDR1 SGHRS and CDR2 YFSETQ. Trimming took off 1 base at V and 2 bases at J, with 10 bases between the two ends. Study observations and caveats: Whether HLA type influences TCRB rearrangement remained unresolved here.

The whole isolated RNA underwent reverse transcription, so sequencing captured expressed TCRB transcripts. Sequenced by immunoSEQ multiplex PCR; TCRdb stores in-frame clones only, minus some. The sample has a few hundred thousand clones, 30% seen once. CD45RO/CCR7/CD25/CD127/CD95/CD27 sorting isolated CD4+ naive, central memory, regulatory and stem cell-like memory cells. Sequenced material: naive CD4+ T cells from blood. The origin of this receptor is a young man in good health. The rearrangement links TRBV5-1 to TRBJ2-7; D is perhaps TRBD2 (6 bases). The CDR3 DNA reads TGCGCCAGCAGCTTGTGGGACTTCACCTACGAGCAGTACTTC. Its translation: CASSLWDFTYEQYF.